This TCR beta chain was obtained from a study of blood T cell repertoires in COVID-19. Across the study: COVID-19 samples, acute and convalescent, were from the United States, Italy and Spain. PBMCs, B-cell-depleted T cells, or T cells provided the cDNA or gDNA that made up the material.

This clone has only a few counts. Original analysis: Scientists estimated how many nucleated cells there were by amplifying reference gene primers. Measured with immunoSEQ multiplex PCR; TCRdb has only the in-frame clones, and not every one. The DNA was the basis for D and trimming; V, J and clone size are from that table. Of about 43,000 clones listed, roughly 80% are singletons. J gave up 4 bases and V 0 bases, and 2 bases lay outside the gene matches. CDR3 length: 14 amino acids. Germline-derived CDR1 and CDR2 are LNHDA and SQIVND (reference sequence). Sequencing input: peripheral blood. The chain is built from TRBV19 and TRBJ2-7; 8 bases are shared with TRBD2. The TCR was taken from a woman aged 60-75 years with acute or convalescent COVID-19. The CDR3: CASSIDSSGYEQYF. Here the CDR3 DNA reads TGTGCCAGTAGTATAGATTCTAGCGGGTACGAGCAGTACTTC.